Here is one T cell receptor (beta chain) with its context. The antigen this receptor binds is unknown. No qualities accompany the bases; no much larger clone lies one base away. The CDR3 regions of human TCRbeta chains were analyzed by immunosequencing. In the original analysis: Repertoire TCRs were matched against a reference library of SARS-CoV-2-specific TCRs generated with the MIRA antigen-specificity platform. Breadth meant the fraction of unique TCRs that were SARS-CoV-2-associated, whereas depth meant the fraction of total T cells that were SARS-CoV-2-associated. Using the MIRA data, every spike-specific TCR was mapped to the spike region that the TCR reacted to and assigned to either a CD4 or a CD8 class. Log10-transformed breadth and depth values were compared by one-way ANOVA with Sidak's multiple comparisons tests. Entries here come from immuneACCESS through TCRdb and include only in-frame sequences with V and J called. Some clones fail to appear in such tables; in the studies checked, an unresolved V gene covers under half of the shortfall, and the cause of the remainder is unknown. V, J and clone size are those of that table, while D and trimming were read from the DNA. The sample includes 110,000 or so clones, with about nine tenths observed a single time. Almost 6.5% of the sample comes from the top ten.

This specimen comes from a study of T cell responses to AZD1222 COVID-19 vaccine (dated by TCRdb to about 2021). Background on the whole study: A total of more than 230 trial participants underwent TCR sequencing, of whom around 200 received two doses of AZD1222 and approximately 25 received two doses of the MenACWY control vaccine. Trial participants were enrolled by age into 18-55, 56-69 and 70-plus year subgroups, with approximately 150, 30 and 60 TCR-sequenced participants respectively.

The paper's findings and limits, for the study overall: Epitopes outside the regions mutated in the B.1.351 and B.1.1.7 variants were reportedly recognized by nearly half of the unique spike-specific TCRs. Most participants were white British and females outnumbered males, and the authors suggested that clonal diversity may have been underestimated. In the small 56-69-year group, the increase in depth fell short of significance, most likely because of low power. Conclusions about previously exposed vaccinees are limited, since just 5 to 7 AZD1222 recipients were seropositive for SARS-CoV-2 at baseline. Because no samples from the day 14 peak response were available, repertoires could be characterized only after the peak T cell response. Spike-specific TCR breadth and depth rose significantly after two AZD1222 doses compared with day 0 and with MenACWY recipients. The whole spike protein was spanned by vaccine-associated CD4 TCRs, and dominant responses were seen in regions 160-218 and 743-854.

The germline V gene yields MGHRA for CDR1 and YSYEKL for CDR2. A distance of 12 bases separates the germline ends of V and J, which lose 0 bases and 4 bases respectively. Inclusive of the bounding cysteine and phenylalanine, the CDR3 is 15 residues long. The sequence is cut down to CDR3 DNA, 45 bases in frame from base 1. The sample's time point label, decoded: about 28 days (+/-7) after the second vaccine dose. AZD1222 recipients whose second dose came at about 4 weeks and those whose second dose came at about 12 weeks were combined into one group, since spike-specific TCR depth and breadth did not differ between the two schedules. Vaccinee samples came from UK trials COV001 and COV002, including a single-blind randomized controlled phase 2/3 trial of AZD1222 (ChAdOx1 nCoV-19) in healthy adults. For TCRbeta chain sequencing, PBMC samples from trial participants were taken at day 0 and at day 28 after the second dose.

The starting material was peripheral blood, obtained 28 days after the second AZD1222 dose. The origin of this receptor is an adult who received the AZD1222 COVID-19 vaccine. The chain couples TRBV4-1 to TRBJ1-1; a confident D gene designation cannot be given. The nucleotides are TGCGCCAGCAGCCAAGAGACCGTTATTGCCACTGAAGCTTTCTTT. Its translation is CASSQETVIATEAFF.